A selection of T cell receptor beta chains follows, all from one sample in a study of blood T cells in healthy people across ages. TCRdb recomputed calls from the 5' RACE reads with MiXCR, one row per CDR3 protein. This sample has hundreds of thousands of distinct CDR3 sequences, with around 62% found just once. Sequencing used blood. Every receptor here comes from a man aged 25-45 years in good health. Both conserved end residues are trimmed from each CDR3. D genes are given only for firm matches.

CDR3: ASSSTGGYT; length: 9; D: -; V: TRBV12-3/TRBV12-4
CDR3: SARGTERSYEQY; length: 12; D: -; V: TRBV20-1
CDR3: ASSLGTGVSGNTIY; length: 14; D: TRBD1; V: TRBV7-2
CDR3: ASSQVPGQGFYEQY; length: 14; D: TRBD1; V: TRBV4-2
CDR3: ASSAASGVSDTQY; length: 13; D: TRBD2; V: TRBV7-9
CDR3: ASSARQGLDNEQF; length: 13; D: TRBD1; V: TRBV6-1
CDR3: ASTGGSGNEQF; length: 11; D: -; V: TRBV6-2/TRBV6-3
CDR3: ASSQGRGRGTDTQY; length: 14; D: -; V: TRBV27
CDR3: ASSSGLAGGQETQF; length: 14; D: TRBD2; V: TRBV7-2
CDR3: ASSQEAPSTDTQY; length: 13; D: -; V: TRBV14
CDR3: ASSQDVPGVSSYNEQF; length: 16; D: -; V: TRBV4-3
CDR3: ASSRGPGNYEQY; length: 12; D: -; V: TRBV12-3/TRBV12-4